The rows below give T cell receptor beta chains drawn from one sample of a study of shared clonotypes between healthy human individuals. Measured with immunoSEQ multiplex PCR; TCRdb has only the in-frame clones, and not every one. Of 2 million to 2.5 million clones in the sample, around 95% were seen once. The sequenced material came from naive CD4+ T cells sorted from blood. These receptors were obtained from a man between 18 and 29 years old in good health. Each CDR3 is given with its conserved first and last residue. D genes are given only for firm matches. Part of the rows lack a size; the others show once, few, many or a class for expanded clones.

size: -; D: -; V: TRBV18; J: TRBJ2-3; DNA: TGTGCCAGCTCACCACCGCCGTCCGACACAGATACGCAGTATTTT; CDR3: CASSPPPSDTDTQYF
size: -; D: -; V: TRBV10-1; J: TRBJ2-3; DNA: TGCGCCAGCAGTGAAGCAGGCGGCACAGATACGCAGTATTTT; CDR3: CASSEAGGTDTQYF
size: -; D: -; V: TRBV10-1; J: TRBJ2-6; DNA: TGCGCCAGCAGTGAGTCGCCTGGGGCCAACGTCCTGACTTTC; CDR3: CASSESPGANVLTF
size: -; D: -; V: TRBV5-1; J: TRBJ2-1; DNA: TGCGCCAGCAGCGCCTCCGGGACCTCGGGGGAGCAGTTCTTC; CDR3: CASSASGTSGEQFF
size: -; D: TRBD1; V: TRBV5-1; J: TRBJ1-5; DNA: TGCGCCAGCAGCCTGACAGGGGGCGCCGGTCAGCCCCAGCATTTT; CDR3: CASSLTGGAGQPQHF
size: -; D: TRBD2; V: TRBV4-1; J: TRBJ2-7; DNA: TGCGCCAGCAGCCCCTCTGGTCTAGCGGTCTCCTACGAGCAGTACTTC; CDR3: CASSPSGLAVSYEQYF
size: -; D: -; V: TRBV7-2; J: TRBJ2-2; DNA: TGTGCCAGCAGCTTTCTGGTCGGTCCGGGGGAGCTGTTTTTT; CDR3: CASSFLVGPGELFF
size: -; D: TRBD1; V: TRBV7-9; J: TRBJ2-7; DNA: TGTGCCAGCAGCTCCTCGGGGACAGGCAACTCCTACGAGCAGTACTTC; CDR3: CASSSSGTGNSYEQYF
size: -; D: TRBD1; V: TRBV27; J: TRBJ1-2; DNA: TGTGCCAGCCGGGACAGGGGTTGGGGCTACACCTTC; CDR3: CASRDRGWGYTF
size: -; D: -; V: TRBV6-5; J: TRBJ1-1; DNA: TGTGCCAGCAGTTACGAGGGAGGATACGCTGAAGCTTTCTTT; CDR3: CASSYEGGYAEAFF
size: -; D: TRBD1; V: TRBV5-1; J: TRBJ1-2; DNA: TGCGCCAGCAGCTTGCTAGCGACAGGGGCAAATGGCTACACCTTC; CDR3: CASSLLATGANGYTF
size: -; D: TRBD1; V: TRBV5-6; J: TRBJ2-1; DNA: TGTGCCAGCAGCCCCGGGACAGGGAATGAGCAGTTCTTC; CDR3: CASSPGTGNEQFF
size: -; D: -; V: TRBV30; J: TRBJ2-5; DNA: TGTGCCTGGAGTGTGTATTCCCTCCAAGAGACCCAGTACTTC; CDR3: CAWSVYSLQETQYF
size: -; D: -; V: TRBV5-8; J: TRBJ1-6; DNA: TGTGCCAGCAGCTTTCTACAGGGTTCGGGTCAGCCACCCCTCCACTTT; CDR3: CASSFLQGSGQPPLHF
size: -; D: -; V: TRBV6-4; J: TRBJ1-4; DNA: TGTGCCAGCCGCACGATAGAGGAAAAACTGTTTTTT; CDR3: CASRTIEEKLFF
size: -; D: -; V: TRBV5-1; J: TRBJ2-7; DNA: TGCGCCAGCACGTCCAACTACGAGCAGTACTTC; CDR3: CASTSNYEQYF
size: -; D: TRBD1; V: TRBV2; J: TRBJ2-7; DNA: TGTGCCAGCAGCCGGGACAGGGGCTTGTACGAGCAGTACTTC; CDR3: CASSRDRGLYEQYF
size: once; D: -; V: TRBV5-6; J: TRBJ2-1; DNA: TGTGCCAGCAGCCGAAGACTAACCTTCTCCTACAATGAGCAGTTCTTC; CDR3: CASSRRLTFSYNEQFF
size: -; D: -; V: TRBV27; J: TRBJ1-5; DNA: TGTGCCAGCAGTTTGGGAGGCCGCCGTTTTAATCAGCCCCAGCATTTT; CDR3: CASSLGGRRFNQPQHF
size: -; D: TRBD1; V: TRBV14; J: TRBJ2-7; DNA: TGTGCCAGCCAAAGAGGGACAGGGGGCTCCTACGAGCAGTACTTC; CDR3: CASQRGTGGSYEQYF
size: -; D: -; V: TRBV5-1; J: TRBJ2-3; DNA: TGCGCCAGCAGCTTGGATGGGAAGGACACAGATACGCAGTATTTT; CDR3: CASSLDGKDTDTQYF
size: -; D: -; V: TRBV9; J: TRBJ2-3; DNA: TGTGCCAGCAGCGTATCGGTCGGGGCAGATACGCAGTATTTT; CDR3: CASSVSVGADTQYF
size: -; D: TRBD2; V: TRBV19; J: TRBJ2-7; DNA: TGTGCCAGTAGTATAACCCTAGCGGAGCTCTACGAGCAGTACTTC; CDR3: CASSITLAELYEQYF
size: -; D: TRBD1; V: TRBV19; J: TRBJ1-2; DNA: TGTGCCAGTAGTATGATGCAACAGGGGGCGAGGGGCTACACCTTC; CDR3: CASSMMQQGARGYTF
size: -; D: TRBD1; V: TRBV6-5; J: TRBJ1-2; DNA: TGTGCCAGCAGACAACCAAGAAAGACAGGGAGCGGCTACACCTTC; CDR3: CASRQPRKTGSGYTF
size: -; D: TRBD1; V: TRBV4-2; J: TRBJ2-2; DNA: TGTGCCAGCACCCGAGGAGAGGGGGCGAAGATCGGGGAGCTGTTTTTT; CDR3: CASTRGEGAKIGELFF
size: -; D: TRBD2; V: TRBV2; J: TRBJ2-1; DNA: TGTGCCAGCAGTCCACGACTAGCGGGAGATGAGCAGTTCTTC; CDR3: CASSPRLAGDEQFF
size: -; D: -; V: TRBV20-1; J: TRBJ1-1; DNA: TGCAGTACCCTCCTAGACACTGAAGCTTTCTTT; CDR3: CSTLLDTEAFF
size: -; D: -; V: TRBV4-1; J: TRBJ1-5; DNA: TGCGCCAGCAGCCAAATCTTTACAGGGACTCAGCCCCAGCATTTT; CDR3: CASSQIFTGTQPQHF
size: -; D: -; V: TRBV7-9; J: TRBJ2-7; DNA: TGTGCCAGCAGCTTCCCGGGGCAGGAATCCTACGAGCAGTACTTC; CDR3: CASSFPGQESYEQYF
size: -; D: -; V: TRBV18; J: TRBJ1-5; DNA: TGTGCCAGCTCACCGCAGCCCAATCAGCCCCAGCATTTT; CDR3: CASSPQPNQPQHF
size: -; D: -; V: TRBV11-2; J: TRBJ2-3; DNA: TGTGCCAGCAGCTTAGGGTCGGAAGGTGCGCATACGCAGTATTTT; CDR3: CASSLGSEGAHTQYF
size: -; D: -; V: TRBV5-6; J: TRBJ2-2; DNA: TGTGCCAGCAGCTCGCCGCCAAGTGGGGAGCTGTTTTTT; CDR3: CASSSPPSGELFF
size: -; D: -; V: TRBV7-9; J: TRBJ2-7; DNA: TGTGCCAGCAGCTCATTAAAAGGGGCTTACGAGCAGTACTTC; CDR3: CASSSLKGAYEQYF
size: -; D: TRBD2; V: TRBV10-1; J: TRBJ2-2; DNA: TGCGCCAGCAGTGACTCCAGCGGGGCGGGTGACACCGGGGAGCTGTTTTTT; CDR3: CASSDSSGAGDTGELFF
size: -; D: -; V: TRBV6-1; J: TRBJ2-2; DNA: TGTGCCAGCAGTGAACGGGCAGGGTCGAACACCGGGGAGCTGTTTTTT; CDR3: CASSERAGSNTGELFF
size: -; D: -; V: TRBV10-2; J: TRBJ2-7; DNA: TGCGCCAGCAGTGAATCAGGGTACGAGCAGTACTTC; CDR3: CASSESGYEQYF
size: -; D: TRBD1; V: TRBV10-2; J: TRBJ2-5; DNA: TGCGCCAGCAGTTCAGGGGGAGTGGAGACCCAGTACTTC; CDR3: CASSSGGVETQYF
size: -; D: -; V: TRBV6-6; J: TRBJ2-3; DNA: TGTGCCAGCAGATACCGGGGCACAGATACGCAGTATTTT; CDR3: CASRYRGTDTQYF
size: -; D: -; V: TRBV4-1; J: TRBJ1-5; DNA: TGCGCCAGCAGCCAAGGAAGTTCAGGGCAGCCCCAGCATTTT; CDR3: CASSQGSSGQPQHF
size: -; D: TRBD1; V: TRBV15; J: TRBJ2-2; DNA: TGTGCCACCAGCAGAGACGGGACAGAGTTCGCCGGGGAGCTGTTTTTT; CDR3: CATSRDGTEFAGELFF
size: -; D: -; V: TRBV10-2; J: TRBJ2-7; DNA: TGCGCCAGCAGTGACTGGACTGGCTCCTACGAGCAGTACTTC; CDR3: CASSDWTGSYEQYF
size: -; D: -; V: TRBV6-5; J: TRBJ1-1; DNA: TGTGCCAGCAGTGCCAACGGAGAGGGGAACACTGAAGCTTTCTTT; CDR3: CASSANGEGNTEAFF
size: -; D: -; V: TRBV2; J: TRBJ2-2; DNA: TGTGCCAGCAGTCAAGGAAGGAAGAACACCGGGGAGCTGTTTTTT; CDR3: CASSQGRKNTGELFF
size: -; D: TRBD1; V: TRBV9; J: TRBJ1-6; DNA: TGTGCCAGCAGCGCAACCGGAACAGGGGGCTCCCTCCACTTT; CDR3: CASSATGTGGSLHF
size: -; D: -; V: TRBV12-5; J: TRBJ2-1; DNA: TGTGCTAGTCAGGGGCTTGGTTACAATGAGCAGTTCTTC; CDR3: CASQGLGYNEQFF
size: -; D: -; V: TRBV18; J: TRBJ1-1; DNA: TGTGCCAGCTCACCGGACGGGCCTCCGGCAGCTTTCTTT; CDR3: CASSPDGPPAAFF
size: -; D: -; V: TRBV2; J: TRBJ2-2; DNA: TGTGCCAGCAGCCTCAGCTTTACCGGGGAGCTGTTTTTT; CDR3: CASSLSFTGELFF
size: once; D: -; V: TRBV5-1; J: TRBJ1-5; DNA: TGCGCCAGCAGCTTGGTTTCGCGGGAACAGCCCCAGCATTTT; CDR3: CASSLVSREQPQHF
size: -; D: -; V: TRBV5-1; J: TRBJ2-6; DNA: TGCGCCAGCAGCTTGGACGAGACAGGTAGAAACGTCCTGACTTTC; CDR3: CASSLDETGRNVLTF
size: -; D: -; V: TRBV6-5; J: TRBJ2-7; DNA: TGTGCCAGCAGTCCCTCGTACAGGGCCGTCTACGAGCAGTACTTC; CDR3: CASSPSYRAVYEQYF
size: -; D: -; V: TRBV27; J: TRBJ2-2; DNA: TGTGCCAGCAGCTTAAACACCGGGGAGCTGTTTTTT; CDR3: CASSLNTGELFF
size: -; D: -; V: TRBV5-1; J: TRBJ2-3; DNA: TGCGCCAGCAGCTATTACAGGGAAGATACGCAGTATTTT; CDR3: CASSYYREDTQYF
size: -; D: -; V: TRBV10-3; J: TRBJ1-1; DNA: TGTGCCATCAGTGAGCAGTCCCTGAACACTGAAGCTTTCTTT; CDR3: CAISEQSLNTEAFF
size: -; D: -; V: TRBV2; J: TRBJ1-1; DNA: TGTGCCAGCAAGGGCGGGACGGGCAACACTGAAGCTTTCTTT; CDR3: CASKGGTGNTEAFF
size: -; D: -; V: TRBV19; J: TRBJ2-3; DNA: TGTGCCAGTTCCGGGACCCCAGTTGGATATACGCAGTATTTT; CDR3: CASSGTPVGYTQYF
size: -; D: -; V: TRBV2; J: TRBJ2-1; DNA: TGTGCCAGCAGTGGCCCAGGGCCGTACAATGAGCAGTTCTTC; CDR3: CASSGPGPYNEQFF
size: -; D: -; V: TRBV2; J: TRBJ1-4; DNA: TGTGCCAGCAACGACCCCGGGGAAAAACTGTTTTTT; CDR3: CASNDPGEKLFF